The sequence of this T cell receptor beta chain was determined in a study of beta chain features in type 1 diabetes. Study-wide results and caveats: There was no resolution here of whether HLA type influences TCRB rearrangement. Across patients, naive, central memory and Treg TCRB repertoires exhibited apparently greater similarity than was observed across healthy donors. VDJ junctions in type 1 diabetes patients carried more deletions and fewer insertions. All four CD4+ subsets of Type 1 diabetes patients contained TCRB CDR3s that were moderately but significantly shorter.

Sampling consisted of one heparinised blood draw per donor, averaging about 116 mL. This clone was seen more than once but under ten times. Its antigen is currently unknown. One end of the junction does not line up with germline, which may come from a read error. CDR1 DFQATT and CDR2 SNEGSKA come from the germline V gene (reference sequence). The CDR3 is 11 residues long. Expressed TCRB transcripts were sequenced because the isolated RNA had all been reverse transcribed beforehand. Generated by immunoSEQ multiplex PCR, the TCRdb table keeps only in-frame clones and is missing some. Here the sample spans 300,000 to 400,000 clones, roughly 14% being singletons.

J is TRBJ2-7 and V is TRBV20-1, with 11 nucleotides matching TRBD2. Sequenced input: naive CD4+ T cells from blood. This sequence was found in a young woman with type 1 diabetes. The chain's CDR3 is CSARGRTSGSF. In nucleotides, the CDR3 is TGCAGTGCTAGAGGAAGAACTAGCGGGAGTTTC.